This entry concerns a single T cell receptor (beta chain). Its antigen specificity is not known. Base qualities are not at hand, and no much larger clone is one base apart. These data are taken from a study of blood T cell repertoires in COVID-19 (dated by TCRdb to about 2020). Notes on the research overall: Samples from collaborators originated in the United States, Italy and Spain and spanned both the acute and convalescent phases of COVID-19. The material from the prospective study consisted of cDNA or gDNA derived from T cells, B-cell-depleted T cells, or PBMCs. Deeply sampled blood TCRbeta repertoires from subjects exposed to, actively infected with, or recovered from COVID-19 were included in the dataset. The repertoires were released in a freely available public database meant as a resource for research on the immune response to SARS-CoV-2. The samples were drawn from two sources: the first 160 participants of the ongoing ImmuneRACE study, and about 1,300 subjects contributed by 6 global collaborators. The sample metadata nearly always contained a de-identified subject ID, COVID-19 status, age in years and sex. Where available, HLA class I and class II types were taken from metadata supplied by the sample provider and were not determined by assay-based typing. Results the study describes overall, beyond this receptor: The quantity of clinical and demographic metadata differed by source and by participant and was supplied without curation.

The CDR3 runs 17 residues from the cysteine to the phenylalanine. The entry retains the CDR3 DNA only, 51 bases that are in frame from base 1. In the germline V gene, CDR1 corresponds to SGHDT and CDR2 to YYEEEE. Trimming accounts for 4 bases at V and 3 bases at J, while the number of junction bases matched to no gene is 13. The immunoSEQ Assay, a bias-controlled multiplex PCR, was used to amplify TCRbeta CDR3 regions from genomic DNA. As for the original processing: Within the assay, amplification of reference gene primers was used to estimate how many nucleated cells each sample contained. To quantify the absolute abundance of each unique TCRbeta CDR3 rearrangement, sequence reads were collapsed and filtered. Productive Simpson clonality was computed per sample as the square root of Simpson's diversity index over productive rearrangements. TCRdb obtained this table from immuneACCESS and retained in-frame rearrangements with V and J assigned. These tables miss some clones; where compared with another copy, unresolved V genes account for less than half of the shortfall, and the remainder is unexplained. The V and J calls and clone size are taken from that table; D and trimming were inferred from the DNA. Within this sample are over 100,000 clones, with around 89% of them counted one time only. The ten largest clones represent under 4.5% of the sample.

In Seattle, one collaborating source enrolled patients while the infection was active and tracked those patients longitudinally over the course of disease. Whole blood was collected in K2EDTA tubes by collaborating institutions according to the institutions' own protocols. For TCRbeta analysis, collaborator samples were shipped as frozen whole blood, as isolated PBMCs, or as DNA extracted from either sample type. Source material: peripheral blood. The chain couples TRBV5-6 to TRBJ2-3; TRBD1 matches 8 bases in the middle. This clonotype was obtained from a man in his fifties or sixties with COVID-19, enrolled during active disease. The bases are TGTGCCAGCAGCGCCGGGACAGGAAGGACGGGGACAGATACGCAGTATTTT. It translates as CASSAGTGRTGTDTQYF.